Below, 13 T cell receptor beta chains from the same sample are listed, as sequenced in a study of T cell clonotyping in hematopoietic cell transplantation. Assay used: immunoSEQ multiplex PCR; TCRdb lists only in-frame clones, some missing. Seen here are tens of thousands of clones, roughly 94% observed once, and the top ten hold under 2%. The time point is: recipient sample about 28 days before transplant, after cytoreduction. Sequences were derived from peripheral blood mononuclear cells, sampled before stem cell transplant. All receptors come from a man aged 35 to 55 with chronic myeloid leukemia. Some clones in this sample may be carry-over from other donors' samples.

The chain joins TRBV5-1 to TRBJ2-2; TRBD1 matches at 7 bases. Germline lookup yields CDR1 SGHRS and CDR2 YFSETQ. The CDR3 spans 17 residues. Losses at the gene ends were 4 bases for V and 6 bases for J; bases not matched to a gene: 15. The CDR3 DNA reads as TGCGCCAGCAGCACCGATCCAGGGGGACCCTGGGCCGGGGAGCTGTTTTTT. Encoded protein: CASSTDPGGPWAGELFF.

In this sample, this clone turned up once. The chain is built from TRBV25-1 and TRBJ2-3; 16 bases fit TRBD2. Unmatched junction bases numbered 4, after V lost 1 base and J lost 6 bases. The CDR3 spans 17 residues. CDR1 is MGHDK and CDR2 is SYGVNS in the germline V gene. The CDR3 DNA reads as TGTGCCAGCAGTGAATCGGGACTAGCGGGGGGGCAGGATACGCAGTATTTT. The encoded protein is CASSESGLAGGQDTQYF.

The rearrangement joins TRBV7-2 to TRBJ1-3, with 7 positions matching TRBD1. Germline CDR1 reads SGHTA; CDR2 reads FQGNSA. The V and J ends lost 5 bases and 0 bases, in that order; junction bases with no gene match: 4. This CDR3 region has 15 residues. CDR3 sequence reads: CASSEYRGSGNTIYF. CDR3 DNA sequence: TGTGCCAGCAGCGAGTACAGGGGCTCTGGAAACACCATATATTTT.

The chain couples TRBV9 to TRBJ2-7; D possibly corresponds to TRBD1 (5 bases). The CDR3 covers 15 residues. Germline V lookup: CDR1 SGDLS, CDR2 YYNGEE. The ends were cut back, 5 bases at V and 2 bases at J, with 17 bases in the middle. For the CDR3, the DNA is TGTGCCAGCAGTTCAGGGCCAGCCCCTACCTACGAGCAGTACTTC. Translating gives CASSSGPAPTYEQYF.

This clone has a single count. The V and J genes are TRBV30 and TRBJ1-4, with 9 bases aligning to TRBD1. V lost 5 bases, J lost 6 bases, and 4 bases stayed unmatched. Germline V gene sequence: CDR1 GTSNPN, CDR2 SVGIG (reference sequence). CDR3 length equals 13 residues. The CDR3 bases are TGTGCCTGGTCCGGGACAGGGTATGAAAAACTGTTTTTT. Protein product: CAWSGTGYEKLFF.

This rearrangement joins TRBV30 to TRBJ2-3, with D hard to call. The CDR3 has 13 residues. The germline gives CDR1 GTSNPN, CDR2 SVGIG (reference sequence). V was trimmed by 4 bases and J by 4 bases, leaving 12 bases between them. The CDR3 spells CAWNKLLADTQYF. In nucleotides, the CDR3 is TGTGCCTGGAATAAGCTGTTAGCAGATACGCAGTATTTT.

The chain recombines TRBV6-5 with TRBJ1-2; 10 bases agree with TRBD1. V was pared by 0 bases and J by 8 bases, with 6 bases of the junction left unmatched. The CDR3 covers 15 residues. The germline V gene encodes CDR1 MNHEY and CDR2 SVGAGI. CDR3 in amino acids: CASSYSNGQGGGYTF. In DNA, the CDR3 is TGTGCCAGCAGTTACTCTAACGGACAGGGGGGCGGCTACACCTTC.

The chain uses TRBV6-6 and TRBJ2-5, with 11 positions matching TRBD1. CDR1 MNHNY and CDR2 SVGAGI come from the germline V gene (reference sequence). Trimming at V came to 6 bases and at J to 10 bases, leaving 7 bases not matched to a gene. CDR3 length: 13 amino acids. As DNA, the CDR3 is TGTGCCAGCAGCCGGGGACAGGGGGGCGTCCAGTACTTC. This encodes CASSRGQGGVQYF.

V and J are TRBV29-1 and TRBJ2-3; the D gene is possibly TRBD1 (6 bases). Looked up from germline, CDR1 is SQVTM and CDR2 is ANQGSEA. The CDR3 contains 14 residues. V was clipped by 5 bases and J by 0 bases, with 12 bases between them. In nucleotides, the CDR3 is TGCAGCGTTACCGGACAGACTAGCACAGATACGCAGTATTTT. Amino acids: CSVTGQTSTDTQYF.

J is TRBJ2-7 and V is TRBV11-3, with D hard to call. CDR1 SGHNT and CDR2 YENEEA come from the germline V gene. The CDR3 consists of 13 residues. Trimming pared 8 bases from V and 3 bases from J, leaving 14 bases between. CDR3 nucleotide sequence: TGTGCCAGCCAAAGGGTCGAAGACTACGAGCAGTACTTC. It codes for CASQRVEDYEQYF.

The chain is built from TRBV11-1 and TRBJ1-5, with D possibly being TRBD1 (5 bases). Trimming pared 5 bases from V and 9 bases from J, leaving 17 bases between. Germline V gene lookup returns CDR1 SGHAT and CDR2 FQDESV (reference sequence). CDR3 size: 14 residues. This chain's CDR3 is CASSPGGSQGPQHF. CDR3 nucleotides: TGTGCCAGCAGCCCCGGGGGGAGCCAAGGGCCCCAGCATTTT.

The V call is TRBV11-2, the J call TRBJ1-6; D unclear. The CDR3 runs to 15 residues. Germline assignment: CDR1 SGHAT and CDR2 FQNNGV. The V end was cut by 2 bases, the J end by 7 bases, with 12 bases between. CDR3 sequence: CASSLQDSSNSPLHF. Here the CDR3 DNA reads TGTGCCAGCAGCTTACAGGACTCTTCCAATTCACCCCTCCACTTT.

CDR3 residues: CASSWTAANTGELFF. In DNA, the CDR3 is TGTGCCAGCAGTTGGACCGCCGCGAACACCGGGGAGCTGTTTTTT. The chain couples TRBV27 to TRBJ2-2; D remains ambiguous. The CDR3 loop spans 15 amino acids. Germline loops: CDR1 MNHEY, CDR2 SMNVEV (reference sequence). Trimming shortened V by 4 bases and J by 0 bases, and 9 bases separated the two germline ends.